This TCR beta chain comes out of a study of blood T cell repertoires in COVID-19. Across the whole study: T cells, B-cell-depleted T cells, or PBMCs supplied cDNA or gDNA.

Method: immunoSEQ multiplex PCR; TCRdb's copy keeps in-frame clones and lacks some. The sample records approximately 160,000 clones, around 82% being singletons. Germline CDR1 and CDR2: LGHNA and YNFKEQ. J lost 3 bases, V lost 3 bases, and 6 bases had no gene match. This CDR3 is built from 15 residues. Sample: peripheral blood. This clonotype was obtained from a man in his fifties or sixties with active or convalescent COVID-19. V and J are TRBV4-2 and TRBJ1-1; TRBD1 matches at 8 bases. CDR3 nucleotides: TGTGCCAGCAGCCAGGCAGGGGGCTGGGACACTGAAGCTTTCTTT. Residues: CASSQAGGWDTEAFF.